Following are 19 T cell receptor beta chains from one sample sequenced in a study of CD8+ T cells in alopecia areata. Treatment denoted: oral pan-JAK inhibitor, 5-10 mg twice daily. Following RNA extraction, reverse transcription yielded cDNA that acted as the sequencing template. The method was immunoSEQ multiplex PCR; TCRdb's version includes in-frame clones alone and lacks a portion of them. The data show approximately 150,000 clones, 55% to 75% seen once. The sample in question was CD4+ T cells sorted from blood, obtained at week 24, from a patient treated with tofacitinib. The receptors here all came from a human donor with alopecia areata.

The chain joins TRBV5-1 to TRBJ2-2, with D tentatively TRBD1 or TRBD2 (5 bases each). The CDR3 loop spans 18 amino acids. Trimming removed 0 bases at V and 0 bases at J, with 15 bases between. The germline gives CDR1 SGHRS, CDR2 YFSETQ. The CDR3 loop is CASSLGMTGAANTGELFF. The DNA for the CDR3 is TGCGCCAGCAGCTTGGGTATGACCGGGGCTGCGAACACCGGGGAGCTGTTTTTT. The whole variable domain, filled in from reference TRBV5-1 and TRBJ2-2, reads KAGVTQTPRYLIKTRGQQVTLSCSPISGHRSVSWYQQTPGQGLQFLFEYFSETQRNKGNFPGRFSGRQFSNSRSEMNVSTLELGDSALYLCASSLGMTGAANTGELFFGEGSRLTVL.

The CDR3: CASGSSDSLPFGYTF. CDR3 DNA: TGTGCTAGTGGTTCCTCGGACAGCCTTCCCTTTGGCTACACCTTC. The chain uses TRBV12-5 and TRBJ1-2, with a possible D match to TRBD1 (6 bases). The CDR3 contains 15 residues. The germline V gene encodes CDR1 LGHNT and CDR2 FRNRAP. Trimming took off 4 bases at V and 7 bases at J, with 19 bases between the two ends.

This chain links TRBV7-9 with TRBJ2-7; the D gene is possibly TRBD2 (5 bases). Trimming cost V 5 bases and J 6 bases, with 11 bases left between them. CDR1 SEHNR and CDR2 FQNEAQ come from the germline V gene (reference sequence). This CDR3 has 12 amino acids. The CDR3 bases are TGTGCCAGCAGCACTAGAGTTGGCGAGCAGTACTTC. This codes for CASSTRVGEQYF.

J is TRBJ2-7 and V is TRBV7-2, with unresolved D. The germline gives CDR1 SGHTA, CDR2 FQGNSA. The CDR3 spans 14 residues. Deletions cut 5 bases from V and 12 bases from J, with 23 bases between. CDR3 region: CASSLRVSEGFWYF. CDR3 DNA: TGTGCCAGCAGCCTAAGGGTTTCTGAAGGGTTTTGGTACTTC.

The gene calls are TRBV6-5 and TRBJ1-6, with a possible D match to TRBD1 (5 bases). From germline, CDR1 is MNHEY and CDR2 SVGAGI. Trimming took off 5 bases at V and 8 bases at J, with 16 bases between the two ends. The CDR3 sequence is 15 residues long. The CDR3 sequence: CASSLGAGTDSPLHF. The CDR3 DNA is TGTGCCAGCAGTCTAGGGGCAGGGACGGATTCACCCCTCCACTTT.

The chain uses TRBV4-1 and TRBJ1-4, with TRBD1 identical over 12 bases. Germline CDR1 MGHRA, CDR2 YSYEKL. Trimming took 4 bases from V and 11 from J; bases not matched to a gene: 11. This CDR3 is built from 16 residues. Here the CDR3 DNA reads TGCGCCAGCAGCCCCGGGACAGGGGGCGCGGTAAGGAAACTGTTTTTT. Protein: CASSPGTGGAVRKLFF.

This clone was seen a few times. The chain uses TRBV19 and TRBJ1-5; D is undetermined. CDR1 and CDR2 (germline): LNHDA, SQIVND (reference sequence). The length of the CDR3 is 13 residues. The V and J ends lost 7 bases and 3 bases respectively, with 10 bases between them. CDR3 nucleotide sequence: TGTGCCAGTATGACTGATTACAATCAGCCCCAGCATTTT. Its protein is CASMTDYNQPQHF.

This clone appeared a few times. The V gene is TRBV29-1, the J gene TRBJ2-7, with D hard to call. V dropped 7 bases and J dropped 1 base, with 8 bases sitting between them. The CDR3 runs 11 residues. From germline, CDR1 is SQVTM and CDR2 ANQGSEA. The CDR3 reads CSAAGSYEQYF. The DNA of the CDR3 is TGCAGCGCCGCCGGTTCCTACGAGCAGTACTTC.

The chain has TRBV5-1 and TRBJ1-5; a weak D match, TRBD1 (5 bases). The CDR3 is made up of 13 amino acids. V was pared by 2 bases and J by 5 bases, with 8 bases between. Germline values: CDR1 SGHRS, CDR2 YFSETQ. The CDR3 loop is CASSFGGDQPQHF. Written as DNA, the CDR3 is TGCGCCAGCAGCTTTGGGGGGGATCAGCCCCAGCATTTT.

J is TRBJ2-7 and V is TRBV7-6, with a weak D call TRBD2 (6 bases). The V end was cut by 0 bases, the J end by 2 bases, with 8 bases between. CDR1 is SGHVS and CDR2 is FNYEAQ in the germline V gene. This CDR3 is built from 14 residues. Here the CDR3 DNA reads TGTGCCAGCAGCTTAGCGGCGGGGCCCTACGAGCAGTACTTC. Encoded protein: CASSLAAGPYEQYF.

The rearrangement uses TRBV18 and TRBJ1-2, with D maybe TRBD1 (5 bases). V dropped 4 bases and J dropped 6 bases, with 9 bases sitting between them. This CDR3 region has 12 residues. CDR1 KGHSH and CDR2 LQKENI come from the germline V gene. This chain's CDR3 is CASSLQGDGYTF. DNA for the CDR3: TGTGCCAGCTCACTTCAGGGTGATGGCTACACCTTC.

This clone was recorded a few times. The V and J genes are TRBV18 and TRBJ2-1; the D is unclear. Germline assignment: CDR1 KGHSH and CDR2 LQKENI. The V and J ends lost 3 bases and 8 bases respectively, with 11 bases between them. The CDR3 covers 13 residues. The CDR3 DNA reads as TGTGCCAGCTCACCGGGCTTGATGGATGAGCAGTTCTTC. Encoded protein: CASSPGLMDEQFF.

This clone has only a few counts. J is TRBJ1-2 and V is TRBV29-1; D is perhaps TRBD1 (5 bases). The germline CDR1 and CDR2 sequences are SQVTM and ANQGSEA. The CDR3 spans 15 residues. The V end lost 6 bases, the J end lost 4 bases, and 21 bases lay between the germline ends. The CDR3 reads CSVRGVWGRSYGYTF. As DNA, the CDR3 is TGCAGCGTGAGGGGAGTGTGGGGTCGTAGCTATGGCTACACCTTC. The full variable domain, rest sourced from reference TRBV29-1 and TRBJ1-2, is SAVISQKPSRDICQRGTSLTIQCQVDSQVTMMFWYRQQPGQSLTLIATANQGSEATYESGFVIDKFPISRPNLTFSTLTVSNMSPEDSSIYLCSVRGVWGRSYGYTFGSGTRLTVV.

The chain links TRBV29-1 to TRBJ1-2; 11 bases are a match to TRBD1. The junction had 2 bases not matched to a gene; V was cut back by 4 bases and J by 1 base. The germline CDR1 and CDR2 sequences are SQVTM and ANQGSEA. The CDR3 spans 14 residues. The CDR3 is CSVGTGGGNYGYTF. The CDR3, as DNA: TGCAGCGTTGGGACAGGGGGCGGTAACTATGGCTACACCTTC.

This clone was seen a few times. This sequence joins TRBV6-1 and TRBJ2-5; no reliable D call. The germline V gene has CDR1 MNHNS and CDR2 SASEGT. V lost 4 bases, J lost 5 bases, and 8 bases lay in between. The CDR3 contains 12 residues. Here the CDR3 reads CASSVRWETQYF. The CDR3 DNA reads as TGTGCCAGCAGTGTCCGATGGGAGACCCAGTACTTC.

To note about this clone: Distinct nucleotide sequences in the sample also encode this CDR3. The chain employs TRBV29-1 and TRBJ2-7, with TRBD1 identical over 9 bases. Germline trimming cut 4 bases from V and 3 bases from J; bases unmatched to any gene: 1. The CDR3 loop spans 12 amino acids. In germline, CDR1 is SQVTM, CDR2 ANQGSEA. CDR3 bases: TGCAGCGTTGGGGGACAGGGCTACGAGCAGTACTTC. Translated: CSVGGQGYEQYF.

V gene TRBV25-1 combines with J gene TRBJ1-1; a possible D gene is TRBD1 (5 bases). V was clipped by 6 bases and J by 1 base, with 12 bases between them. This CDR3 is built from 14 residues. Germline lookup yields CDR1 MGHDK and CDR2 SYGVNS. CDR3 coding DNA: TGTGCCAGCAGCCAACAGGACCCGAACACTGAAGCTTTCTTT. The encoded protein is CASSQQDPNTEAFF.

The gene calls are TRBV5-1 and TRBJ2-7; 14 bases agree with TRBD2. CDR1 SGHRS and CDR2 YFSETQ come from the germline V gene. The CDR3 covers 17 residues. V was pared by 4 bases and J by 0 bases, with 6 bases of the junction left unmatched. The CDR3 reads CASSPGLAGAVSYEQYF. In DNA, the CDR3 is TGCGCCAGCAGCCCGGGACTAGCGGGGGCCGTCTCCTACGAGCAGTACTTC.

The J gene is TRBJ1-5, the V gene TRBV7-2; D is unresolved. The CDR3 is 12 amino acids. From germline, CDR1 is SGHTA and CDR2 FQGNSA. With 9 bases removed from V and 5 bases from J, the gap between germline ends came to 11 bases. The CDR3 loop is CASGSRHQPQHF. For the CDR3, the DNA is TGTGCCAGTGGGTCCAGGCATCAGCCCCAGCATTTT.